Shown below are 23 T cell receptor beta chains from a single sample sequenced in a study of blood T cell repertoires in COVID-19. Profiling relied on immunoSEQ multiplex PCR, and the TCRdb table lists in-frame clones only, not all of them. The sample includes over 100,000 clones, around four fifths of them seen just once. The sequenced sample consisted of peripheral blood. The receptors derive from a man in his sixties with active or convalescent COVID-19.

This rearrangement joins TRBV4-2 to TRBJ2-2, with 13 bases aligning to TRBD2. There are 16 residues in the CDR3. Per the germline V gene, CDR1 is LGHNA and CDR2 is YNFKEQ. The trim removed 6 bases at V and 7 bases at J, leaving 8 bases unmatched. The CDR3 region has the DNA TGTGCCAGCAGTCGGACTAGCGGGAGTGAGGGCGGGGAGCTGTTTTTT. The encoded protein is CASSRTSGSEGGELFF.

J is TRBJ2-1 and V is TRBV15; a possible D gene is TRBD1 (5 bases). The V gene's germline CDR1 is LNHNV and CDR2 YYDKDF (reference sequence). The V end lost 0 bases, the J end lost 6 bases, and 12 bases lay between the germline ends. CDR3 size: 15 residues. The CDR3 DNA sequence: TGTGCCACCAGCAGAGAGTCCAGGGTCGTCAATGAGCAGTTCTTC. Its translation: CATSRESRVVNEQFF. Full variable domain (missing parts from reference TRBV15 and TRBJ2-1): DAMVIQNPRYQVTQFGKPVTLSCSQTLNHNVMYWYQQKSSQAPKLLFHYYDKDFNNEADTPDNFQSRRPNTSFCFLDIRSPGLGDTAMYLCATSRESRVVNEQFFGPGTRLTVL.

V usage is TRBV7-9 and J usage is TRBJ1-5; no definite D call. Trimming removed 1 base at V and 6 bases at J, with 7 bases between. CDR1 is SEHNR and CDR2 is FQNEAQ in the germline V gene (reference sequence). This CDR3 is built from 13 residues. DNA for the CDR3: TGTGCCAGCAGCTTAGACGAGGGTCAGCCCCAGCATTTT. This codes for CASSLDEGQPQHF. Complete variable domain (other parts from reference TRBV7-9 and TRBJ1-5): DTGVSQNPRHKITKRGQNVTFRCDPISEHNRLYWYRQTLGQGPEFLTYFQNEAQLEKSRLLSDRFSAERPKGSFSTLEIQRTEQGDSAMYLCASSLDEGQPQHFGDGTRLSIL.

This clone was found a few times. The J gene is TRBJ1-3, the V gene TRBV14; no firm D call. The CDR3 runs 12 residues. The V end lost 2 bases, the J end lost 11 bases, and 10 bases lay between the germline ends. CDR1 and CDR2 (germline): SGHDN, FVKESK. This chain's CDR3 is CASSQYAPPIYF. The CDR3 bases are TGTGCCAGCAGCCAATACGCGCCCCCCATATATTTT.

The chain couples TRBV12-2 to TRBJ1-2; the table assigns TRBD1, which was not confirmed against the DNA. TRBV12-2 corresponds to a pseudogene. The CDR3 covers 13 residues. The CDR3 nucleotides are TGTGCAAGTCTCCCCCATCTCAGCTATGGCTACACCTTC. Encoded protein: CASLPHLSYGYTF.

The DNA for the CDR3 is TGTGCCAGCAGCCCAGAAGTCGGGGGACCTGCAACTAATGAAAAACTGTTTTTT. It codes for CASSPEVGGPATNEKLFF. The genes are TRBV4-2 and TRBJ1-4, with D tentatively TRBD1 (5 bases). The V end lost 4 bases, the J end lost 0 bases, and 18 bases lay between the germline ends. The CDR3 loop spans 18 amino acids. Germline loops: CDR1 LGHNA, CDR2 YNFKEQ.

The chain is built from TRBV14 and TRBJ2-3; 7 nucleotides line up with TRBD2. J lost 7 bases, V lost 6 bases, and 13 bases had no gene match. The CDR3 length is 15 residues. Germline V gene sequence: CDR1 SGHDN, CDR2 FVKESK. DNA for the CDR3: TGTGCCAGCAGTCTCGGGACTACCACTTCCCATACGCAGTATTTT. Translating gives CASSLGTTTSHTQYF.

The gene calls are TRBV18 and TRBJ2-7; D might be TRBD2 (6 bases). Germline V gives CDR1 KGHSH, CDR2 LQKENI. With 6 bases removed from V and 4 bases from J, the gap between germline ends came to 16 bases. The CDR3 has 14 residues. The CDR3, as DNA: TGTGCCAGCTCCCGACCCGGGAGATCTTACGAGCAGTACTTC. Its protein product is CASSRPGRSYEQYF.

This chain uses TRBV6-1 with TRBJ2-3, with TRBD1 matching over 9 bases. Germline-derived CDR1 and CDR2 are MNHNS and SASEGT. This CDR3 is 17 amino acids long. With 2 bases clipped from V and 6 bases from J, the junction kept 12 bases outside the gene matches. DNA of the CDR3: TGTGCCAGCAGTGAACCCCTGAACAGGGGGCCATGGGATACGCAGTATTTT. As protein: CASSEPLNRGPWDTQYF.

The gene calls are TRBV10-2 and TRBJ1-1; D gene unclear. V was clipped by 7 bases and J by 3 bases, with 15 bases between them. The CDR3 has 14 residues. Germline CDR1 WSHSY, CDR2 SAAADI. The CDR3 sequence: CASKVNSRDTEAFF. CDR3 DNA: TGCGCCAGCAAGGTTAACTCGAGGGACACTGAAGCTTTCTTT.

In this sample, this clone turned up a few times. This chain connects TRBV14 to TRBJ2-7; D ambiguous. The germline CDR1 and CDR2 sequences are SGHDN and FVKESK. The CDR3 sequence is 15 residues long. The V end lost 1 base, the J end lost 2 bases, and 12 bases lay between the germline ends. CDR3 coding DNA: TGTGCCAGCAGCCAAGTCGTCGGTACCGCCTACGAGCAGTACTTC. Translated, it gives CASSQVVGTAYEQYF.

The chain carries TRBV4-3 and TRBJ1-3, with TRBD1 matching over 9 bases. The germline gives CDR1 LGHNA, CDR2 YSLEER. V was clipped by 2 bases and J by 0 bases; unmatched bases: 5. This CDR3 has 17 amino acids. The CDR3 here is CASSQMKQGASGNTIYF. The CDR3 nucleotides read TGCGCCAGCAGCCAAATGAAACAGGGGGCCTCTGGAAACACCATATATTTT.

The J gene is TRBJ1-3, the V gene TRBV18; D not resolved. This CDR3 has 16 amino acids. V was cut by 6 bases and J by 0 bases, with 15 bases left in between. CDR1 is KGHSH and CDR2 is LQKENI in the germline V gene. CDR3 coding DNA: TGTGCCAGCTCCACCTCTAGTGTCCTCTCTGGAAACACCATATATTTT. Residues: CASSTSSVLSGNTIYF.

The chain links TRBV6-5 to TRBJ2-2, with TRBD2 as a possible D gene (5 bases). CDR1 MNHEY and CDR2 SVGAGI come from the germline V gene. CDR3 length equals 14 residues. Trimming left V 5 bases short and J 6 bases short, with 13 bases between. This CDR3 reads CASSRVDGAGELFF. DNA of the CDR3: TGTGCCAGCAGTAGGGTGGACGGGGCCGGGGAGCTGTTTTTT.

The chain is built from TRBV6-4 and TRBJ2-3; 8 bases line up with TRBD2. This CDR3 has 15 amino acids. The ends lost 3 bases at V and 2 bases at J; junction bases unmatched: 4. Germline V lookup: CDR1 MRHNA, CDR2 SNTAGT. CDR3 sequence reads: CASSERGEITDTQYF. The CDR3 nucleotides are TGTGCCAGCAGTGAGCGGGGGGAGATCACAGATACGCAGTATTTT.

The chain is built from TRBV19 and TRBJ1-2; 9 positions match TRBD1. The CDR3 runs 15 residues. Germline trimming cut 4 bases from V and 5 bases from J; bases unmatched to any gene: 8. The V gene's germline CDR1 is LNHDA and CDR2 SQIVND (reference sequence). The CDR3 here is CASSNLGQGGYGYTF. The CDR3 DNA is TGTGCCAGTAGTAACCTGGGACAGGGAGGGTATGGCTACACCTTC.

In regard to this clone: At one of its ends the junction is not consistent with the germline gene, which may arise from a read error. The chain has TRBV9 and TRBJ2-5, with a tentative D call TRBD2 (5 bases). The CDR3 length is 15 residues. CDR1 is SGDLS, CDR2 YYNGEE, per germline. The CDR3 DNA sequence: TGTGCCAGCAGTGTAGGCCAGTCGGGGCAAGAGACCCAGTACTTC. Translated, it gives CASSVGQSGQETQYF.

The chain has TRBV5-1 and TRBJ1-6; 11 positions match TRBD1. The germline V gene has CDR1 SGHRS and CDR2 YFSETQ. CDR3 length: 16 residues. The V gene end was trimmed by 2 bases and the J gene end by 7 bases; junction bases not matched to a gene: 5. The CDR3 DNA reads as TGCGCCAGCAGCTTTGACGGGACAGGGGGGAATTCACCCCTCCACTTT. Translated: CASSFDGTGGNSPLHF. Full variable domain (outside the CDR3, taken from reference TRBV5-1 and TRBJ1-6): KAGVTQTPRYLIKTRGQQVTLSCSPISGHRSVSWYQQTPGQGLQFLFEYFSETQRNKGNFPGRFSGRQFSNSRSEMNVSTLELGDSALYLCASSFDGTGGNSPLHFGNGTRLTVT.

This chain links TRBV11-2 with TRBJ2-7, with 7 bases lining up with TRBD2. J was trimmed by 2 bases and V by 0 bases; bases with no gene match: 1. Germline V lookup: CDR1 SGHAT, CDR2 FQNNGV. The CDR3 consists of 14 residues. CDR3 DNA: TGTGCCAGCAGCTTAGAACGGGGGGCCTACGAGCAGTACTTC. Amino acid sequence: CASSLERGAYEQYF.

In its sample, this clone is medium-sized. The same CDR3 is also encoded by other DNA sequences in this sample. The CDR3 loop reads CASSLGGYSNQPQHF. The CDR3 DNA is TGTGCCAGCAGCTTAGGAGGGTATAGCAATCAGCCCCAGCATTTT. The V and J genes are TRBV7-9 and TRBJ1-5; D is uncertain. The V end lost 1 base, the J end lost 0 bases, and 7 bases lay between the germline ends. CDR1 is SEHNR and CDR2 is FQNEAQ in the germline V gene (reference sequence). The CDR3 has 15 residues.

The J gene is TRBJ1-1, the V gene TRBV18, with D tentatively TRBD1 (5 bases). Germline loops: CDR1 KGHSH, CDR2 LQKENI. The CDR3 extends over 17 amino acids. V gave up 0 bases and J gave up 5 bases, with 19 bases separating them. The CDR3 region has the DNA TGTGCCAGCTCACCACCAGGGGCCACACTGGGGGGGACTGAAGCTTTCTTT. The encoded protein is CASSPPGATLGGTEAFF.

V gene TRBV5-1 combines with J gene TRBJ2-5, with TRBD1 as a possible D gene (5 bases). Looked up from germline, CDR1 is SGHRS and CDR2 is YFSETQ. The CDR3 runs to 13 residues. V was pared by 4 bases and J by 3 bases, with 10 bases between. In DNA form, the CDR3 reads TGCGCCAGCAGCGGCCAGGGCGAAGAGACCCAGTACTTC. This sequence encodes CASSGQGEETQYF.

This clone occurred once. The V and J genes are TRBV11-2 and TRBJ2-2; TRBD1 agrees at 7 bases. This CDR3 has 15 amino acids. The V and J ends lost 2 bases and 4 bases, in that order; junction bases with no gene match: 4. Looked up from germline, CDR1 is SGHAT and CDR2 is FQNNGV. The CDR3 DNA sequence: TGTGCCAGCAGCTTATACAGGGGTGGCACCGGGGAGCTGTTTTTT. This gives the protein CASSLYRGGTGELFF.